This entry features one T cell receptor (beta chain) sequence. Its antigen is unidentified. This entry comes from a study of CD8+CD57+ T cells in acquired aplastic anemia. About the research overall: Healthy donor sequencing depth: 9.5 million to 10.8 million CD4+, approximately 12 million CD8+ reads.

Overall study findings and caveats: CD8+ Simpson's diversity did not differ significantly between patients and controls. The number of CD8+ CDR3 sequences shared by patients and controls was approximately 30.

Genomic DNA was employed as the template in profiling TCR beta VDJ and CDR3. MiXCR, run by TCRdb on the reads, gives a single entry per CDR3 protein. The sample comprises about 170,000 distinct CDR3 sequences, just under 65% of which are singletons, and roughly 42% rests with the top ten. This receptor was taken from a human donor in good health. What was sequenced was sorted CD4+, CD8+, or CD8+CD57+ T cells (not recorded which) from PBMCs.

CDR3 sequence: CSARGLGEWETQYF. The CDR3 DNA reads as TGCAGTGCCCGCGGTCTGGGGGAGTGGGAGACCCAGTACTTC. This rearrangement joins TRBV20-1 to TRBJ2-5; D possibly uses TRBD1 or TRBD2 (5 bases each). CDR3 length equals 14 residues. Germline V gene lookup returns CDR1 DFQATT and CDR2 SNEGSKA (reference sequence). V was clipped by 6 bases and J by 5 bases, with 19 bases between them.